Described below is a single TCR beta chain sequence and its context. This clonotype was seen at least ten times. There is no known antigen for this receptor. No base qualities exist here, and no much larger clone lies one base off it. From the germline V gene (reference sequence), CDR1 is DFQATT and CDR2 is SNEGSKA. At the junction V is shortened by 6 bases and J by 3 bases, with 8 bases in between. Counted from cysteine to phenylalanine, this CDR3 has 11 amino acids. Solely the CDR3 DNA is kept, with 33 bases framed from the first base. Only healthy Caucasian donors were included. Three unrelated non-twin adults were also sequenced: a male aged 18 to 30, a male aged 50 to 60 and a female aged 50 to 60. Miltenyi CD45RO+ enrichment and human naive T-cell isolation kits were used to isolate memory (CD45RO+) and naive T cells from PBMC. The protocol used for the library was 5' RACE. Data came from an Illumina HiSeq 2000. Template switching added a universal primer binding site, and the final cDNA carried a unique molecular identifier that allowed TCR cDNA molecules to be counted accurately. Specific primers in the conserved constant-segment region were used to synthesize first-strand cDNA for the TCR alpha and beta chains. To control for contamination, each cDNA library was double barcoded with a SMART-Mk sample barcode plus Illumina barcodes. TruSeq adapter sequences, together with Illumina sample barcodes, were added in two successive PCR steps. TCR alpha and beta cDNA libraries were sequenced on the Illumina HiSeq platform with custom primers. On the study's bioinformatics: Unique molecular identifiers were extracted from raw reads with MiGEC, and CDR3 positions were determined with MiXCR. Recombination models were inferred per individual with the repgenHMM and IGoR tools using an EM algorithm. The analysis of shared clonotypes was done with the tcR package in R, with sharing normalized by the product of cloneset sizes. To study raw recombination without the effects of thymic and clonal selection, out-of-frame nonproductive sequences were analyzed. TCRdb took the public reads, trimmed them with fastp at Q25, ran MiXCR for clone calling and kept in-frame beta chains. Rows are unified per CDR3 protein, each entry keeping the most common DNA and genes. TCRdb's processing, not the study's, gives the V and J calls here. Counted in this sample were 640,000 or so distinct CDR3 sequences; less than 7% of them appeared once. The ten largest clones represent 1.5% to 2% of the sample.

The entry originates in a study of identical twins (TCRdb year 2016). Turning to the overall study: To test whether fetal clonotypes persist, the study used deep sequencing on TCR alpha and beta repertoires from monozygotic twins, unrelated adults of various ages, and cord blood. To rule out contamination, replicate twin experiments were performed at different times with different library preparation protocols. Beyond this particular receptor, the publication reports: A weaker excess of twin sharing was found in beta out-of-frame sequences because the signal-to-noise ratio was lowered by fewer shared sequences. Abundant cord blood beta clonotypes carried fewer insertions; young adult naive repertoires showed a weaker similar trend, while memory repertoires showed none. Compared with coincidental sharing between unrelated individuals, out-of-frame TCR alpha sequences shared between twins showed an excess of sequences with low generation probability. Conclusions relied on cross-sectional statistical analysis, since the same donors could not be followed over many years. Zero-insertion analyses could be partly confounded by invariant T cells such as MAIT and iNKT, though diverse VJ usage argued against such confounding for most clonotypes. Out-of-frame TCR alpha sharing in monozygotic twins was systematically underestimated by recombination models, whereas sharing between unrelated individuals was in agreement with the recombination models.

The sample consisted of naive T cells sorted from blood. The cell subset or site label of this sample denotes: cells isolated with a human naive T-cell isolation kit. This sequence was found in a man aged 18 to 35 in good health. The V and J segments used are TRBV20-1 and TRBJ2-5; the D match is possibly TRBD1 or TRBD2, with 6 bases aligned in each. The nucleotide sequence reads as follows: TGCAGTGCGGGGGGCGAAGAGACCCAGTACTTC. Its product reads: CSAGGEETQYF.